This T cell receptor (beta chain) comes out of a study of OX40 agonist ivuxolimab in advanced cancers. For the study in its entirety: Ivuxolimab, which targeted the costimulatory receptor OX40 (CD134), was an agonistic, fully human IgG2 monoclonal antibody. Intravenous ivuxolimab was administered to patients every 2 weeks at six dose levels: 0.01, 0.1, 0.3, 1.5, 3 and 10 mg/kg. Of the 50 or so patients in dose escalation, about 20 had hepatocellular carcinoma, some 15 had melanoma, 9 had renal cell carcinoma and 9 had head and neck cancer. In the dose-escalation cohort, around four fifths of patients were male, and the mean age was around 60 years, with a range of about 23 to 90. Prior anti-PD-1, anti-PD-L1 or anti-CTLA-4 therapy was permitted, and checkpoint inhibitors had been received by around 40% of dose-escalation patients. Partial responses occurred in three dose-escalation patients, of whom one had hepatocellular carcinoma and two had cutaneous melanoma. Peripheral TCRbeta sequencing aimed to test whether ivuxolimab altered TCR sequence diversity and caused clonal T-cell expansion. The monotherapy dose-escalation portion (N of about 57 patients) of the phase I ivuxolimab trial is reported in the paper. Study-wide findings and limitations: At doses of 0.1 to 3.0 mg/kg, clonal expansion of both CD4+ and CD8+ blood T cells was observed from baseline to week 6. Low levels of normalized T-cell clonal expansion were also shown by some nonresponding patients. The antigen specificity of the clonally expanded peripheral T cells was not determined. After ivuxolimab, more expanded clones were found on average in CD8+ T cells than in CD4+ T cells. In the 0.1-3.0 mg/kg groups, partial responders were among the patients with the lowest normalized peripheral clonal expansion, particularly in CD8+ T cells.

As regards this clone: Its antigen specificity is not known. No much larger clone exists at a distance of one base, and base qualities are not known.

For sequencing of the TCRbeta CDR3 region, genomic DNA was extracted from the sorted cells. The immunoSEQ Assay was used to sequence the TCRbeta CDR3 regions. As stored in TCRdb, this immuneACCESS dataset retains in-frame rearrangements with V and J assigned. A fraction of the clones does not appear; measured against another copy, unresolved V genes explain less than half of the discrepancy, and the remainder lacks a known reason. The sample contains approximately 58,000 clones, over 75% of them found a single time. The biggest ten clones account for 0.75% of the sample. V gives up 2 bases and J gives up 0 bases, and the segment between their germline ends measures 9 bases. From the germline V gene, CDR1 is SNHLY and CDR2 is FYNNEI. The CDR3 contains 15 residues, cysteine and phenylalanine counted. Only the CDR3 DNA stays, 45 bases, in frame from base 1. The trial excluded patients who had a history of autoimmune disease or were on systemic immunosuppression. Peripheral blood for TCR sequencing was collected from all dose cohorts at baseline, on cycle 4 day 1, and on cycle 7 day 1. The samples were drawn from a first-in-human, open-label, multicenter phase I dose-escalation trial of ivuxolimab. Adults with locally advanced or metastatic melanoma, renal cell, hepatocellular, or head and neck squamous cell carcinoma were enrolled in the trial. Before TCR sequencing, CD4+ T cells and CD8+ T cells from peripheral blood were sorted into separate populations.

This TCR came from an adult with an advanced solid tumor such as melanoma, head and neck, liver or kidney cancer. The chain couples TRBV2 to TRBJ2-3; a weak D assignment points to TRBD1 (6 bases agree). This specimen consisted of CD4+ or CD8+ T cells sorted from blood, obtained in a trial of the OX40 agonist ivuxolimab. Here is the DNA: TGTGCCAGCAGTGAACTCAGGGGTAGCACAGATACGCAGTATTTT. It is translated as CASSELRGSTDTQYF.